Listed below are T cell receptor beta chains from one sample, sequenced in a study of molecular identifiers for immune sequencing clone quantification. MiXCR was run by TCRdb on the PCR reads, yielding one entry per CDR3 protein. Counted here are about 68,000 distinct CDR3 sequences, about a sixth occurring once; the ten biggest clones make up roughly 1.5%. The sample was naive CD8+ T cells from blood, with Jurkat cell RNA spiked in. These receptors originate from a human donor in good health. Some libraries in this study had Jurkat cell RNA spiked in. The CDR3 runs from the conserved cysteine through the conserved F or W. A D gene is named only where the DNA matches it firmly. Each size is once, few or many counts, or a class when the clone is expanded.

TRBV9	few	-	TRBJ2-1	CASSGRREEPYNEQFF	TGTGCCAGCAGCGGTAGGAGGGAGGAACCCTACAATGAGCAGTTCTTC
TRBV18	many	-	TRBJ1-2	CASSQDGGYSGYTF	TGTGCCAGCTCACAAGATGGGGGTTATAGTGGCTACACCTTC
TRBV15	many	-	TRBJ1-1	CATSRVRVEVTEAFF	TGTGCCACCAGCAGAGTACGGGTGGAGGTCACTGAAGCTTTCTTT
TRBV7-2	many	-	TRBJ2-5	CASSSGGTQYF	TGTGCCAGCAGCTCCGGGGGGACCCAGTACTTC
TRBV10-1	many	-	TRBJ2-3	CASSEVEAGPLTDTQYF	TGCGCCAGCAGTGAGGTGGAGGCAGGGCCGTTGACAGATACGCAGTATTTT
TRBV24-1	many	TRBD2	TRBJ2-1	CATSDLRLAGRFF	TGTGCCACCAGTGATTTGCGACTAGCGGGGAGGTTCTTC
TRBV6-5	many	-	TRBJ2-7	CASSYEADAYEQYF	TGTGCCAGCAGTTACGAGGCAGATGCCTACGAGCAGTACTTC
TRBV7-9	many	TRBD1	TRBJ2-2	CASRSGQRAGYGGELFF	TGTGCCAGCAGATCGGGACAGAGGGCAGGCTACGGCGGGGAGCTGTTTTTT
TRBV12-3/TRBV12-4	many	TRBD2	TRBJ2-5	CASSSPGSGQETQYF	TGTGCCAGCAGTTCTCCGGGTAGCGGGCAAGAGACCCAGTACTTC
TRBV7-9	many	TRBD2	TRBJ2-7	CASSLGLAGLPGDEQYF	TGTGCCAGCAGCTTGGGACTAGCGGGCCTACCCGGGGACGAGCAGTACTTC
TRBV19	once	-	TRBJ2-2	CASNYWGGSTGELFF	TGTGCCAGTAATTATTGGGGAGGATCCACCGGGGAGCTGTTTTTT
TRBV6-5	many	-	TRBJ1-1	CASSYEETRNTEAFF	TGTGCCAGCAGTTACGAGGAGACGCGGAACACTGAAGCTTTCTTT
TRBV28	many	TRBD2	TRBJ2-1	CASRVGSLAGSHEQFF	TGTGCCAGCAGAGTCGGGTCTCTAGCGGGTAGCCATGAGCAGTTCTTC
TRBV6-1	many	-	TRBJ2-1	CASRLDVSSYNEQFF	TGTGCCAGCAGATTGGACGTAAGCTCCTACAATGAGCAGTTCTTC
TRBV7-2	many	-	TRBJ2-7	CASSLGGGDEQYF	TGTGCCAGCAGCTTGGGAGGGGGGGACGAGCAGTACTTC
TRBV6-1	many	-	TRBJ2-1	CASPALHEQFF	TGTGCCAGCCCTGCGCTGCATGAGCAGTTCTTC
TRBV9	many	TRBD2	TRBJ2-7	CASSPRLAGYEQYF	TGTGCCAGCAGCCCGAGACTAGCGGGGTACGAGCAGTACTTC
TRBV4-2	many	TRBD2	TRBJ2-7	CASSPQQGLAGVSYEQYF	TGTGCCAGCAGCCCTCAACAGGGACTAGCGGGTGTGTCCTACGAGCAGTACTTC
TRBV4-3	many	-	TRBJ2-3	CASSLISPIQLTDTQYF	TGCGCCAGCAGCCTCATCAGCCCAATACAACTCACAGATACGCAGTATTTT
TRBV29-1	few	-	TRBJ1-2	CSVEVYGRMVRGYTF	TGCAGCGTTGAAGTGTACGGACGGATGGTGCGAGGCTACACCTTC
TRBV20-1	many	-	TRBJ2-5	CSARDPTAVGATQYF	TGCAGTGCTAGAGATCCGACGGCGGTTGGGGCGACCCAGTACTTC
TRBV27	many	-	TRBJ2-5	CANGQKQETQYF	TGTGCCAACGGACAAAAGCAAGAGACCCAGTACTTC